A single sample gave rise to the 21 T cell receptor beta chains below, sequenced in a study of shared clonotypes between healthy human individuals. The protocol was immunoSEQ multiplex PCR, while the TCRdb copy is restricted to in-frame clones and leaves out a portion. Here the sample spans over a million clones, 95% to 97% being singletons. The sample consisted of naive CD4+ T cells sorted from blood. Subset indicated: CD45RA+ positively selected. All receptors come from a man aged 25-45 years in good health.

In regard to this clone: This sample includes further DNA sequences coding for the same CDR3. The chain combines TRBV5-4 with TRBJ2-3; possible D gene TRBD2, 5 bases. Germline V gene data show CDR1 as SGHNT and CDR2 as YYREEE (reference sequence). The CDR3 has 14 amino acids. Trimming cost V 0 bases and J 2 bases, with 7 bases left between them. The CDR3 region is CASSLAGYTDTQYF. CDR3 in DNA: TGTGCCAGCAGCTTGGCGGGGTACACAGATACGCAGTATTTT.

The chain recombines TRBV6-1 with TRBJ1-5; no clear D. The CDR3 runs 16 residues. Germline V lookup: CDR1 MNHNS, CDR2 SASEGT. Trimming removed 2 bases from V and 5 bases from J, with 16 bases in between. The CDR3 loop is CASSEFGGIRDQPQHF. The CDR3 DNA reads as TGTGCCAGCAGTGAATTTGGAGGGATAAGGGATCAGCCCCAGCATTTT.

V and J are TRBV11-2 and TRBJ2-2; 11 bases are shared with TRBD2. From germline, CDR1 is SGHAT and CDR2 FQNNGV. The J segment lost 6 bases and the V segment lost 6 bases, leaving 0 bases of the junction unmatched. This CDR3 region has 13 residues. In DNA form, the CDR3 reads TGTGCCAGCAGACTAGCGGGGGCCGGGGAGCTGTTTTTT. The encoded protein is CASRLAGAGELFF.

The chain uses TRBV19 and TRBJ2-1, with D hard to call. V lost 5 bases to trimming and J lost 5 bases, with 10 bases between them. The V gene's germline CDR1 is LNHDA and CDR2 SQIVND (reference sequence). CDR3 size: 13 residues. CDR3 sequence: CASSLEPHNEQFF. CDR3 nucleotides: TGTGCCAGTAGTCTGGAGCCCCACAATGAGCAGTTCTTC.

The chain is built from TRBV6-1 and TRBJ2-7; 8 bases are a match to TRBD1. Germline CDR1 MNHNS, CDR2 SASEGT. This CDR3 spans 13 amino acids. The J segment lost 6 bases and the V segment lost 5 bases, leaving 6 bases of the junction unmatched. The CDR3 DNA sequence: TGTGCCAGCAGTCAGGGGGCATATGCCGAGCAGTACTTC. This encodes CASSQGAYAEQYF.

The chain combines TRBV20-1 with TRBJ1-1; D call uncertain. The V end was cut by 3 bases, the J end by 4 bases, with 6 bases between. Germline V gives CDR1 DFQATT, CDR2 SNEGSKA (reference sequence). The CDR3 extends over 11 amino acids. The CDR3 nucleotides are TGCAGTGCTAGCCGGACCACTGAAGCTTTCTTT. Its protein product is CSASRTTEAFF.

This chain joins TRBV29-1 and TRBJ2-1, with D possibly TRBD2 on 6 matching bases. This CDR3 is built from 15 residues. Germline-derived CDR1 and CDR2 are SQVTM and ANQGSEA. The V end was cut by 4 bases, the J end by 0 bases, with 13 bases between. The CDR3 bases are TGCAGCGTTGTGCGGGACCCATTCTCCTACAATGAGCAGTTCTTC. This encodes CSVVRDPFSYNEQFF.

This chain uses TRBV11-2 with TRBJ2-7, with D tentatively TRBD2 (5 bases). Germline CDR1 SGHAT, CDR2 FQNNGV. CDR3 size: 15 residues. The V and J ends lost 4 bases and 4 bases respectively, with 17 bases between them. CDR3 DNA sequence: TGTGCCAGCAGCTCGCCGGGATTAATATTGTACGAGCAGTACTTC. Its translation: CASSSPGLILYEQYF.

The rearrangement joins TRBV23-1 to TRBJ2-2, with a weak D call TRBD1 (5 bases). TRBV23-1 belongs to the ORF category, with a function that is uncertain. V was cut by 7 bases and J by 1 base, with 7 bases left in between. The CDR3 has 13 amino acids. DNA for the CDR3: TGCGCCAGCACGGACAAGAACACCGGGGAGCTGTTTTTT. Its protein product is CASTDKNTGELFF.

Comment on this clone: The sample has other DNA sequences that encode this CDR3 too. The chain uses TRBV11-2 and TRBJ2-5, with D maybe TRBD2 (6 bases). The V end was cut by 3 bases, the J end by 5 bases, with 13 bases between. Looked up from germline, CDR1 is SGHAT and CDR2 is FQNNGV. This CDR3 region has 14 residues. The DNA for the CDR3 is TGTGCCAGCAGCTTGGTGGCGGGACTGGAGACCCAGTACTTC. This codes for CASSLVAGLETQYF.

The chain uses TRBV11-2 and TRBJ1-1, with D uncertain. Germline lookup yields CDR1 SGHAT and CDR2 FQNNGV. With 1 base removed from V and 1 base from J, the gap between germline ends came to 10 bases. The CDR3 spans 15 residues. The CDR3 DNA is TGTGCCAGCAGCTTAGGCAGGCACCCGAACACTGAAGCTTTCTTT. Translating gives CASSLGRHPNTEAFF.

The chain links TRBV9 to TRBJ1-4; TRBD1 is a possible D gene (6 bases). Deletions cut 1 base from V and 5 bases from J, with 21 bases between. Germline V gene data show CDR1 as SGDLS and CDR2 as YYNGEE. The CDR3 is made up of 18 amino acids. In DNA, the CDR3 is TGTGCCAGCAGCGTAAAGCCCCTCACGACCAGGGGCAATGAAAAACTGTTTTTT. Its translation is CASSVKPLTTRGNEKLFF.

The chain joins TRBV28 to TRBJ2-1; 7 bases fit TRBD1. CDR1 and CDR2 (germline): MDHEN, SYDVKM. The CDR3 loop spans 16 amino acids. V was clipped by 5 bases and J by 4 bases; unmatched bases: 11. The CDR3 DNA reads TGTGCCAGCAGTGTCCCCACGGACAGGCCGTACAATGAGCAGTTCTTC. Translated: CASSVPTDRPYNEQFF.

The chain joins TRBV7-2 to TRBJ1-5; TRBD1 agrees at 12 bases. The CDR3 loop spans 16 amino acids. V lost 5 bases and J lost 6; bases outside the gene matches: 8. Germline V gene sequence: CDR1 SGHTA, CDR2 FQGNSA. The CDR3 spells CASSPMGQGAGQPQHF. The DNA for the CDR3 is TGTGCCAGCAGCCCAATGGGACAGGGGGCCGGTCAGCCCCAGCATTTT.

This chain uses TRBV6-5 with TRBJ2-6; D uncertain. Between the trimmed V and J ends, which lost 4 bases and 4 bases, there was a span of 11 bases. The germline CDR1 and CDR2 sequences are MNHEY and SVGAGI. The CDR3 length is 15 residues. CDR3 sequence (DNA): TGTGCCAGCAGTTTTGATCAGTACGGGGCCAACGTCCTGACTTTC. Protein product: CASSFDQYGANVLTF.

This clone was seen a single time. J is TRBJ1-4 and V is TRBV2; D gene ambiguous. The ends were cut back, 7 bases at V and 7 bases at J, with 16 bases in the middle. The germline V gene has CDR1 SNHLY and CDR2 FYNNEI. The CDR3 totals 14 residues. CDR3 DNA sequence: TGTGCCAGCAATTCGGGGTTTACGGGTGAAAAACTGTTTTTT. It translates to CASNSGFTGEKLFF.

This chain connects TRBV18 to TRBJ2-1, with a weak D call TRBD2 (6 bases). Per the germline V gene, CDR1 is KGHSH and CDR2 is LQKENI. Trimming removed 5 bases from V and 6 bases from J, with 20 bases in between. This CDR3 spans 16 amino acids. The CDR3 protein is CASSGPHREFTNEQFF. The DNA of the CDR3 is TGTGCCAGCTCAGGCCCTCACCGGGAGTTTACCAATGAGCAGTTCTTC. Variable domain in full (rest from reference TRBV18 and TRBJ2-1): NAGVMQNPRHLVRRRGQEARLRCSPMKGHSHVYWYRQLPEEGLKFMVYLQKENIIDESGMPKERFSAEFPKEGPSILRIQQVVRGDSAAYFCASSGPHREFTNEQFFGPGTRLTVL.

The chain is built from TRBV19 and TRBJ2-3, with 11 positions matching TRBD2. CDR1 is LNHDA, CDR2 SQIVND, per germline (reference sequence). The CDR3 totals 16 residues. J gave up 2 bases and V 4 bases, and 5 bases lay outside the gene matches. Here the CDR3 reads CASSTSSGRFTDTQYF. DNA for the CDR3: TGTGCCAGTAGTACTTCTAGCGGGAGGTTCACAGATACGCAGTATTTT.

A remark on this clone: Distinct nucleotide sequences in the sample also encode this CDR3. The chain couples TRBV7-2 to TRBJ2-3; the D is unclear. Trimming shortened V by 5 bases and J by 5 bases, and 5 bases separated the two germline ends. The length of the CDR3 is 11 residues. Germline CDR1 and CDR2: SGHTA and FQGNSA. The CDR3 DNA follows: TGTGCCAGCAGCCGTAGAGATACGCAGTATTTT. Translation gives CASSRRDTQYF.

The chain carries TRBV2 and TRBJ1-3, with 7 bases fitting TRBD1. Germline V CDR1 and CDR2: SNHLY, FYNNEI. The ends lost 0 bases at V and 1 base at J; junction bases unmatched: 9. The CDR3 contains 18 residues. The CDR3 protein is CASSEAGDSYLSGNTIYF. The CDR3 DNA follows: TGTGCCAGCAGTGAAGCTGGGGACAGCTATCTATCTGGAAACACCATATATTTT.

This clone came up once. V and J are TRBV28 and TRBJ1-4; tentatively, D is TRBD1 (5 bases). The V end was cut by 3 bases, the J end by 1 base, with 12 bases between. The CDR3 extends over 16 amino acids. Germline V CDR1 and CDR2: MDHEN, SYDVKM. The CDR3 reads CASSFSGAGTNEKLFF. CDR3 coding DNA: TGTGCCAGCAGTTTCTCCGGGGCAGGAACTAATGAAAAACTGTTTTTT.